These 20 T cell receptor beta chains share one sample of origin, sequenced in a study of shared clonotypes between healthy human individuals. TCRdb keeps only in-frame clones here, not all; method: immunoSEQ multiplex PCR. The profile shows some 500,000 clones, roughly 95% of them singletons. Sequences were obtained from naive CD4+ T cells sorted from blood. Noted subset: CD45RA+ positively selected. The source of these receptors is a young woman in good health.

The V and J genes are TRBV6-1 and TRBJ1-2; 7 bases match TRBD1. The CDR3 is 14 amino acids. The J segment lost 4 bases and the V segment lost 7 bases, leaving 9 bases of the junction unmatched. Per the germline V gene, CDR1 is MNHNS and CDR2 is SASEGT. As DNA, the CDR3 is TGTGCCAGCACCCGGACAGGTTCCGGCTATGGCTACACCTTC. This codes for CASTRTGSGYGYTF.

The gene calls are TRBV29-1 and TRBJ2-1, with 8 positions matching TRBD2. The CDR3 has 14 amino acids. Germline V gene sequence: CDR1 SQVTM, CDR2 ANQGSEA. V lost 0 bases to trimming and J lost 6 bases; unmatched junction nucleotides: 4. The CDR3 reads CSVEEGGRLNEQFF. CDR3 nucleotide sequence: TGCAGCGTTGAAGAAGGCGGGAGGCTCAATGAGCAGTTCTTC.

Only one count was recorded for this clone. This chain uses TRBV2 with TRBJ2-3; 9 nucleotides line up with TRBD2. Germline assignment: CDR1 SNHLY and CDR2 FYNNEI. This CDR3 is built from 15 residues. After removal of 7 bases from V and 4 bases from J, the junction contained 9 bases not matched to a gene. The chain's CDR3 is CASIGNSGRSDTQYF. In DNA form, the CDR3 reads TGTGCCAGCATTGGAAATAGCGGGAGATCAGATACGCAGTATTTT.

V and J are TRBV19 and TRBJ2-1; the D gene could be TRBD1 or TRBD2 (6 bases each). The V end was cut by 4 bases, the J end by 0 bases, with 13 bases between. Germline V gene sequence: CDR1 LNHDA, CDR2 SQIVND (reference sequence). The CDR3 loop spans 16 amino acids. The CDR3 region has the DNA TGTGCCAGTAGTACGCGCGGGACACGCTCCTACAATGAGCAGTTCTTC. It codes for CASSTRGTRSYNEQFF.

This clone was seen a handful of times. The rearrangement joins TRBV28 to TRBJ1-5, with no clear D. The germline CDR1 and CDR2 sequences are MDHEN and SYDVKM. This CDR3 contains 12 residues. The V end lost 4 bases, the J end lost 4 bases, and 5 bases lay between the germline ends. Here the CDR3 reads CASSSPNQPQHF. DNA of the CDR3: TGTGCCAGCAGTTCCCCGAATCAGCCCCAGCATTTT.

V usage is TRBV19 and J usage is TRBJ1-6, with a possible D match to TRBD1 (5 bases). V gave up 6 bases and J gave up 4 bases, with 13 bases separating them. This CDR3 is built from 15 residues. CDR1 and CDR2 (germline): LNHDA, SQIVND (reference sequence). The CDR3 region has the DNA TGTGCCAGTAGCCTCGGGGACCCTTATAATTCACCCCTCCACTTT. Translated: CASSLGDPYNSPLHF.

In this sample, this clone turned up once. This chain uses TRBV6-6 with TRBJ2-5; 8 bases align to TRBD2. Looked up from germline, CDR1 is MNHNY and CDR2 is SVGAGI (reference sequence). This CDR3 is built from 13 residues. Germline trimming cut 8 bases from V and 6 bases from J; bases unmatched to any gene: 8. CDR3 sequence reads: CASFSGNGKTQYF. In DNA, the CDR3 is TGTGCCAGCTTTAGCGGGAATGGGAAGACCCAGTACTTC.

DNA of the CDR3: TGTGCCAGCAGCCAAATTACTAGCGGGAGTCATGAGCAGTTCTTC. This encodes CASSQITSGSHEQFF. The chain uses TRBV4-2 and TRBJ2-1, with 11 positions matching TRBD2. The CDR3 extends over 15 amino acids. After removal of 2 bases from V and 8 bases from J, the junction contained 5 bases not matched to a gene. Germline V CDR1 and CDR2: LGHNA, YNFKEQ.

This clone was recorded only once. This chain joins TRBV6-5 and TRBJ2-3, with a tentative D call TRBD2 (6 bases). Germline loops: CDR1 MNHEY, CDR2 SVGAGI. The V end was cut by 5 bases, the J end by 1 base, with 13 bases between. CDR3 length: 15 residues. Written as DNA, the CDR3 is TGTGCCAGCAGTACTAGCTTTGCCCGCACAGATACGCAGTATTTT. Residues: CASSTSFARTDTQYF.

This chain's CDR3 is CASSPQGVEDTQYF. In DNA form, the CDR3 reads TGTGCCAGCTCACCACAAGGGGTGGAAGATACGCAGTATTTT. The chain carries TRBV18 and TRBJ2-3; the D gene is possibly TRBD1 (5 bases). Germline CDR1 KGHSH, CDR2 LQKENI. Trimming removed 1 base at V and 5 bases at J, with 10 bases between. This CDR3 is built from 14 residues.

This chain uses TRBV4-1 with TRBJ2-5; no firm D call. TRBJ2-7 matches the DNA end more closely, so the J call is doubtful. This CDR3 contains 13 residues. Germline V CDR1 and CDR2: MGHRA, YSYEKL. CDR3 loop: CASKKVGTYEQYF. CDR3 bases: TGCGCCAGCAAAAAGGTCGGCACCTACGAGCAGTACTTC.

The rearrangement uses TRBV18 and TRBJ1-1, with D possibly TRBD1 on 6 matching bases. The CDR3 extends over 13 amino acids. The V gene lost 3 bases and the J gene lost 4 bases, with 9 bases spanning the gap. Germline CDR1 and CDR2: KGHSH and LQKENI. CDR3 DNA sequence: TGTGCCAGCTCACCCAGGGGAGCCACTGAAGCTTTCTTT. Translated: CASSPRGATEAFF.

The chain recombines TRBV2 with TRBJ2-1; no clear D gene. Germline V gene data show CDR1 as SNHLY and CDR2 as FYNNEI. The CDR3 is 12 residues long. V was cut by 6 bases and J by 7 bases, with 10 bases left in between. The CDR3 nucleotides read TGTGCCAGCAGGAGAATGGGAAATGAGCAGTTCTTC. It yields the protein CASRRMGNEQFF.

The genes are TRBV5-1 and TRBJ1-2; 8 bases fit TRBD1. Germline V gives CDR1 SGHRS, CDR2 YFSETQ. J was trimmed by 4 bases and V by 3 bases; bases with no gene match: 14. This CDR3 is 17 amino acids long. DNA of the CDR3: TGCGCCAGCAGCTCCCGGACAGGGACGGCTCCTTCCTATGGCTACACCTTC. Amino acids: CASSSRTGTAPSYGYTF. Based on the CDR3 plus reference TRBV5-1 and TRBJ1-2, the full variable domain is KAGVTQTPRYLIKTRGQQVTLSCSPISGHRSVSWYQQTPGQGLQFLFEYFSETQRNKGNFPGRFSGRQFSNSRSEMNVSTLELGDSALYLCASSSRTGTAPSYGYTFGSGTRLTVV.

The chain joins TRBV6-1 to TRBJ2-3, with 11 bases lining up with TRBD1. With 2 bases clipped from V and 8 bases from J, the junction kept 15 bases outside the gene matches. The CDR3 has 18 amino acids. Germline V gene data show CDR1 as MNHNS and CDR2 as SASEGT. The DNA of the CDR3 is TGTGCCAGCAGTGAATCCCCTTCGGACAGGGGGCGCATGGGTACGCAGTATTTT. Translated: CASSESPSDRGRMGTQYF.

The chain uses TRBV4-1 and TRBJ2-2; perhaps TRBD2 as D (6 bases). The CDR3 length is 15 residues. Between the trimmed V and J ends, which lost 0 bases and 5 bases, there was a span of 10 bases. From germline, CDR1 is MGHRA and CDR2 YSYEKL. CDR3 sequence (DNA): TGCGCCAGCAGCCAAGATTGGCGGGGAACCGGGGAGCTGTTTTTT. Translation gives CASSQDWRGTGELFF.

The chain is built from TRBV19 and TRBJ2-7; 9 nucleotides line up with TRBD1. V was pared by 5 bases and J by 3 bases, with 2 bases of the junction left unmatched. The CDR3 consists of 13 residues. Germline CDR1 reads LNHDA; CDR2 reads SQIVND (reference sequence). The CDR3 here is CASSWGQGYEQYF. CDR3 nucleotides: TGTGCCAGTAGTTGGGGACAGGGCTACGAGCAGTACTTC.

The V gene is TRBV28, the J gene TRBJ1-4, with a possible D match to TRBD1 (6 bases). CDR1 and CDR2 from the germline V gene are MDHEN and SYDVKM. The V gene lost 6 bases and the J gene lost 8 bases, with 16 bases spanning the gap. The CDR3 spans 14 residues. CDR3 bases: TGTGCCAGCAGGGTTCAGGGGTTGGGGGAAAAACTGTTTTTT. It specifies CASRVQGLGEKLFF.

This clone has just a few counts. The chain recombines TRBV2 with TRBJ1-3; no reliable D call. Germline values: CDR1 SNHLY, CDR2 FYNNEI. CDR3 size: 13 residues. V gave up 7 bases and J gave up 0 bases, with 7 bases separating them. CDR3 nucleotides: TGTGCCAGCACGCGGAACTCTGGAAACACCATATATTTT. This encodes CASTRNSGNTIYF.

The chain uses TRBV2 and TRBJ1-5; D ambiguous. CDR1 is SNHLY, CDR2 FYNNEI, per germline. V lost 6 bases and J 7 bases, leaving 10 bases between the germline ends. CDR3 length: 12 amino acids. CDR3 DNA sequence: TGTGCCAGCAGCGCAGGCTCCCAGCCCCAGCATTTT. It specifies CASSAGSQPQHF.